The T cell receptor (beta chain) described here comes from a study of T cells in Graves' hyperthyroidism and ophthalmopathy. Authors of the study amplified TCR beta CDR3 regions from RNA transcripts. The study used the HTBI primer set for a first-round RT-PCR of the TCR CDR3. TCRdb re-called the multiplex PCR reads through MiXCR, storing one row per CDR3 protein. The sample has some 580,000 distinct CDR3 sequences, roughly 16% seen once. The germline CDR1 and CDR2 sequences are SEHNR and FQNEAQ (reference sequence). Trimming removed 2 bases at V and 6 bases at J, with 13 bases between. The CDR3 contains 14 residues. PBMCs were sourced from roughly 9.7 ml fresh peripheral blood.

The clonotype was recovered from a woman aged 35 to 49 with Graves' ophthalmopathy. The V call is TRBV7-9, the J call TRBJ1-1; possible D gene TRBD1, 5 bases. The source material was blood. CDR3 sequence (DNA): TGTGCCAGCAGCTTACCGTCGGGGCCCTCTGAAGCTTTCTTT. This gives the protein CASSLPSGPSEAFF.